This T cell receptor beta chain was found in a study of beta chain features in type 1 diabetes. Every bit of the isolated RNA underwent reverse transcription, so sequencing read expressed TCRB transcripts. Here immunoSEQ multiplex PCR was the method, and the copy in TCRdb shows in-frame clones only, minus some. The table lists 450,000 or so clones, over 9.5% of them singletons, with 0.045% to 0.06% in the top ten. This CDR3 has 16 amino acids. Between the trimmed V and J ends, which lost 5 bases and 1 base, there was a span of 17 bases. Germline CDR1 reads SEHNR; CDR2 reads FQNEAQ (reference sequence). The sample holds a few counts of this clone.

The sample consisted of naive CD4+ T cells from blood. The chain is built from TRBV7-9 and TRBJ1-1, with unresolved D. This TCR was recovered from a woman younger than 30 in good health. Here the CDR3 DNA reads TGTGCCAGCAGCCCCCCGGCGGGGAGGGCGAACACTGAAGCTTTCTTT. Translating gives CASSPPAGRANTEAFF.